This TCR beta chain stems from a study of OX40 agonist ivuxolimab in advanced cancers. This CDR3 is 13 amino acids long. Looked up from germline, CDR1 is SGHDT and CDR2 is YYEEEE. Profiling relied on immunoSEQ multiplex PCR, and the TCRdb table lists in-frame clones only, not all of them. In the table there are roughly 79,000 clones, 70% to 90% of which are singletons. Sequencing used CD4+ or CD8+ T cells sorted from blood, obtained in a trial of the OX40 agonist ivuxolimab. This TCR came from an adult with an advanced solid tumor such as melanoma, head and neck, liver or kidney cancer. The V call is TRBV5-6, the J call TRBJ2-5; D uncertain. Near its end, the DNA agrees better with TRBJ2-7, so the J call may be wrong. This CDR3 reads CASSHVSEYEQYF. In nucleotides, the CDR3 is TGTGCCAGCAGCCACGTCTCGGAGTACGAGCAGTACTTC.